This TCR beta chain was sequenced for a study of blood T cell repertoires in COVID-19. At the level of the study: Researchers got acute and convalescent COVID-19 samples from the United States, Italy and Spain. PBMCs, B-cell-depleted T cells, or T cells were the source of the cDNA or gDNA that made up the material.

As processed by the authors: The assay estimated nucleated cells by amplifying reference gene primers. Method: immunoSEQ multiplex PCR; TCRdb's copy keeps in-frame clones and lacks some. The DNA gave D and trimming, while V, J and clone size come from that table. The data show about 120,000 clones, 79% seen once. Germline V gene sequence: CDR1 MNHEY, CDR2 SMNVEV (reference sequence). V lost 5 bases and J 9 bases, leaving 11 bases between the germline ends. CDR3 size: 12 residues. This sequence was found in a man aged 35 to 55 with active or convalescent COVID-19. The sample taken for sequencing was peripheral blood. The V gene is TRBV27, the J gene TRBJ1-5; D ambiguous. The CDR3 loop reads CASSTPAGPQHF. The DNA for the CDR3 is TGTGCCAGCAGTACCCCCGCCGGGCCCCAGCATTTT.